These 25 T cell receptor beta chains came from one sample sequenced in a study of spatial heterogeneity in lung cancer. TCRdb re-derived calls from the 5' RACE reads in MiXCR, one entry per CDR3 protein. Here the sample spans tens of thousands of distinct CDR3 sequences, 12% being singletons. As to time point: sample taken at primary tumor resection. Material for sequencing was whole RNA from tumor, nontumor lung or frozen PBMC, left unsorted. Sequencing was performed on PBMCs, taken at surgery. These receptors were taken from a male donor with early-stage non-small cell lung cancer.

Many counts were recorded for this clonotype. The chain has TRBV5-1 and TRBJ2-1, with 7 positions matching TRBD2. Per germline, CDR1 SGHRS and CDR2 YFSETQ. This CDR3 has 15 residues. With V trimmed by 4 bases and J by 0 bases, 4 bases remained unmatched. CDR3 nucleotide sequence: TGCGCCAGCAGCCCGCGGGACTACTCCTACAATGAGCAGTTCTTC. Translated: CASSPRDYSYNEQFF.

V is TRBV7-3 and J is TRBJ2-6; D possibly corresponds to TRBD1 (6 bases). CDR1 and CDR2 from the germline V gene are SGHTA and FQGTGA. The CDR3 length is 19 residues. The ends were cut back, 2 bases at V and 1 base at J, with 18 bases in the middle. CDR3 sequence reads: CASSLRSSFQGSGANVLTF. The DNA of the CDR3 is TGTGCCAGCAGCTTACGATCCTCCTTTCAGGGGTCTGGGGCCAACGTCCTGACTTTC. Drawing the rest from reference TRBV7-3 and TRBJ2-6, the complete variable domain is GAGVSQTPSNKVTEKGKYVELRCDPISGHTALYWYRQSLGQGPEFLIYFQGTGAADDSGLPNDRFFAVRPEGSVSTLKIQRTERGDSAVYLCASSLRSSFQGSGANVLTFGAGSRLTVL.

The V gene is TRBV20-1, the J gene TRBJ1-2; no clear D. The CDR3 sequence is 15 residues long. Trimming shortened V by 0 bases and J by 5 bases, and 16 bases separated the two germline ends. Germline lookup yields CDR1 DFQATT and CDR2 SNEGSKA (reference sequence). CDR3 sequence reads: CSARDPQDSGYGYTF. CDR3 nucleotides: TGCAGTGCTAGAGACCCGCAAGACTCTGGATATGGCTACACCTTC.

This chain links TRBV12-3 or TRBV12-4 with TRBJ2-1, with 8 bases lining up with TRBD2. The CDR3 runs to 21 residues. The V gene end was trimmed by 5 bases and the J gene end by 0 bases; junction bases not matched to a gene: 21. The CDR3 nucleotides read TGTGCCAGCAGTCCCACCCCCGGGACTAGTTGGACCTCGAGCTCCTACAATGAGCAGTTCTTC. It encodes CASSPTPGTSWTSSSYNEQFF.

This clonotype appeared a few times. V is TRBV20-1 and J is TRBJ2-7; D ambiguous. Germline lookup yields CDR1 DFQATT and CDR2 SNEGSKA (reference sequence). CDR3 length: 14 residues. V shed 3 bases and J shed 4 bases, with 16 bases lying between them. The CDR3 DNA follows: TGCAGTGCTAGGAAACATAGTGTGTTTTACGAGCAGTACTTC. This encodes CSARKHSVFYEQYF.

Comment on this clonotype: A much larger clonotype is one base distant, so this may be a read error. This sequence joins TRBV28 and TRBJ2-7; 13 bases align to TRBD2. V dropped 7 bases and J dropped 3; count of bases not matched to a gene: 3. Germline V gives CDR1 MDHEN, CDR2 SYDVKM. This CDR3 has 14 residues. The CDR3 DNA reads TGTGCCAGCACGGGACTAGCGGGACACTACGAGCAGTACTTC. It yields the protein CASTGLAGHYEQYF.

This clonotype was seen a handful of times. The genes are TRBV6-2 or TRBV6-3 and TRBJ2-1, with 8 positions matching TRBD2. V was clipped by 5 bases and J by 7 bases; unmatched bases: 10. This CDR3 spans 15 amino acids. Looked up from germline, CDR1 is MNHEY and CDR2 is SVGEGT. CDR3 DNA: TGTGCCAGCAGTCCACCTTCGGGAGGGTGGAATGAGCAGTTCTTC. Translating gives CASSPPSGGWNEQFF.

The chain links TRBV4-2 to TRBJ2-4; TRBD2 agrees at 7 bases. J was trimmed by 3 bases and V by 1 base; bases with no gene match: 6. The CDR3 is made up of 16 amino acids. Germline CDR1 LGHNA, CDR2 YNFKEQ. DNA of the CDR3: TGTGCCAGCAGCCAAGGTGCGGGAGTGGGCAAAAACATTCAGTACTTC. It is translated as CASSQGAGVGKNIQYF.

This clonotype was picked up many times. The rearrangement uses TRBV6-5 and TRBJ2-7; TRBD1 matches 9 bases. The germline V gene encodes CDR1 MNHEY and CDR2 SVGAGI. V lost 5 bases, J lost 0 bases, and 5 bases stayed unmatched. This CDR3 region has 15 residues. The CDR3 loop reads CASSDDRGDSYEQYF. DNA of the CDR3: TGTGCCAGCAGTGACGACAGGGGGGACTCCTACGAGCAGTACTTC.

This clonotype was seen a few times. The chain links TRBV2 to TRBJ1-1; TRBD1 might be the D (5 bases). V gave up 6 bases and J gave up 7 bases, with 12 bases separating them. The germline CDR1 and CDR2 sequences are SNHLY and FYNNEI. The CDR3 has 12 residues. This chain's CDR3 is CASRVRDFEAFF. The DNA of the CDR3 is TGTGCCAGCAGGGTCAGGGACTTTGAAGCTTTCTTT. The complete variable domain, with remaining parts taken from reference TRBV2 and TRBJ1-1, reads EPEVTQTPSHQVTQMGQEVILRCVPISNHLYFYWYRQILGQKVEFLVSFYNNEISEKSEIFDDQFSVERPDGSNFTLKIRSTKLEDSAMYFCASRVRDFEAFFGQGTRLTVV.

DNA for the CDR3: TGCGCCAGCAGCCAAGATCATGGTTTGGGGTCAGATACGCAGTATTTT. Amino acid sequence: CASSQDHGLGSDTQYF. The chain has TRBV4-3 and TRBJ2-3; D uncertain. V was shortened by 0 bases and J by 4 bases, with 14 bases between the two germline ends. Germline lookup yields CDR1 LGHNA and CDR2 YSLEER. The CDR3 is made up of 16 amino acids.

The J gene is TRBJ2-7, the V gene TRBV29-1, with 9 bases matching TRBD1. The CDR3 is 13 amino acids. Germline assignment: CDR1 SQVTM and CDR2 ANQGSEA. This CDR3 is CTVRDRDNYEQYF. The CDR3 bases are TGCACCGTCAGGGACAGGGACAACTACGAGCAGTACTTC.

This clonotype came up once. This chain connects TRBV5-1 to TRBJ2-5; unclear D gene. V lost 0 bases, J lost 1 base, and 10 bases lay in between. The germline CDR1 and CDR2 sequences are SGHRS and YFSETQ. This CDR3 contains 15 residues. Here the CDR3 DNA reads TGCGCCAGCAGCTTGGTGGCAGGCTTCCAAGAGACCCAGTACTTC. This gives the protein CASSLVAGFQETQYF.

The V call is TRBV3-1, the J call TRBJ2-7, with D uncertain. Trimming removed 3 bases at V and 3 bases at J, with 9 bases between. Germline V gene data show CDR1 as LGHDT and CDR2 as YNNKEL (reference sequence). CDR3 length: 13 residues. The CDR3 is CASSHALRYEQYF. The DNA for the CDR3 is TGTGCCAGCAGCCATGCACTACGCTACGAGCAGTACTTC.

The chain uses TRBV4-1 and TRBJ1-2; 7 bases agree with TRBD1. The CDR3 runs to 14 residues. Looked up from germline, CDR1 is MGHRA and CDR2 is YSYEKL. After removal of 1 base from V and 6 bases from J, the junction contained 5 bases not matched to a gene. The CDR3 protein is CASSQVRDSHGYTF. The CDR3 coding sequence is TGCGCCAGCAGCCAAGTGAGGGACAGTCATGGCTACACCTTC.

The J gene is TRBJ2-4, the V gene TRBV11-2, with D perhaps assigned TRBD1 or TRBD2 (5 bases each). Between the trimmed V and J ends, which lost 3 bases and 7 bases, there was a span of 19 bases. This CDR3 comprises 16 residues. Germline values: CDR1 SGHAT, CDR2 FQNNGV. CDR3 in DNA: TGTGCCAGCAGCTTTATACGGGGTAGGGGAAAGAACATTCAGTACTTC. Translation gives CASSFIRGRGKNIQYF. Together with reference TRBV11-2 and TRBJ2-4, the CDR3 gives the full variable domain: EAGVAQSPRYKIIEKRQSVAFWCNPISGHATLYWYQQILGQGPKLLIQFQNNGVVDDSQLPKDRFSAERLKGVDSTLKIQPAKLEDSAVYLCASSFIRGRGKNIQYFGAGTRLSVL.

This clonotype was detected only a few times. The rearrangement joins TRBV18 to TRBJ1-1; D unclear. Deletions cut 3 bases from V and 1 base from J, with 15 bases between. Per the germline V gene, CDR1 is KGHSH and CDR2 is LQKENI. This CDR3 is built from 16 residues. CDR3 nucleotides: TGTGCCAGCTCACCGAGGACTTACTGGGGGAACACTGAAGCTTTCTTT. Protein sequence: CASSPRTYWGNTEAFF.

This chain joins TRBV29-1 and TRBJ2-2; D is ambiguous. Germline values: CDR1 SQVTM, CDR2 ANQGSEA. V lost 1 base, J lost 3 bases, and 9 bases lay in between. The CDR3 runs 14 residues. Here the CDR3 reads CSVEGTQDTGELFF. The CDR3, as DNA: TGCAGCGTTGAAGGCACACAAGACACCGGGGAGCTGTTTTTT.

This clonotype was recorded once. The CDR3, as DNA: TGCAGTGCTAGACGCCGGGACAGGGGGACCGGGGAGCTGTTTTTT. This translates into CSARRRDRGTGELFF. V is TRBV20-1 and J is TRBJ2-2; 11 nucleotides line up with TRBD1. With V trimmed by 2 bases and J by 5 bases, 4 bases remained unmatched. Per germline, CDR1 DFQATT and CDR2 SNEGSKA (reference sequence). This CDR3 has 15 residues.

This clonotype has only a few counts. The chain is built from TRBV15 and TRBJ2-7; D gene ambiguous. V dropped 7 bases and J dropped 0 bases, with 10 bases sitting between them. This CDR3 has 13 amino acids. Germline V gene data show CDR1 as LNHNV and CDR2 as YYDKDF (reference sequence). CDR3 sequence (DNA): TGTGCCACCACCGCTAGGAGCTCCTACGAGCAGTACTTC. Translation gives CATTARSSYEQYF.

The rearrangement links TRBV29-1 to TRBJ1-1; weak D call: TRBD1 (6 bases). This CDR3 is built from 14 residues. Germline loops: CDR1 SQVTM, CDR2 ANQGSEA. Deletions cut 3 bases from V and 4 bases from J, with 15 bases between. CDR3 amino acids: CSVEARGRSTEAFF. The CDR3 DNA is TGCAGCGTTGAGGCCCGGGGGCGGTCCACTGAAGCTTTCTTT. Complete variable domain (other parts from reference TRBV29-1 and TRBJ1-1): SAVISQKPSRDICQRGTSLTIQCQVDSQVTMMFWYRQQPGQSLTLIATANQGSEATYESGFVIDKFPISRPNLTFSTLTVSNMSPEDSSIYLCSVEARGRSTEAFFGQGTRLTVV.

V is TRBV28 and J is TRBJ2-1; D is uncertain. Germline V gene lookup returns CDR1 MDHEN and CDR2 SYDVKM. This CDR3 is 12 amino acids long. Trimming left V 5 bases short and J 12 bases short, with 14 bases between. The CDR3 region is CASSRQVRRQFF. The CDR3 DNA reads TGTGCCAGCAGTCGACAAGTCCGCAGGCAGTTCTTC.

This clonotype was detected ten times or more. The chain recombines TRBV28 with TRBJ1-2, with 10 bases lining up with TRBD1. CDR3 length: 18 amino acids. J was trimmed by 0 bases and V by 6 bases; bases with no gene match: 13. CDR1 and CDR2 from the germline V gene are MDHEN and SYDVKM. CDR3 residues: CASSRPRTGGLANYGYTF. Written as DNA, the CDR3 is TGTGCCAGCAGCCGACCCCGGACAGGGGGATTAGCTAACTATGGCTACACCTTC.

DNA for the CDR3: TGTGCCAGCGTAGGCCAAATGGACTATGGCTACACCTTC. It translates to CASVGQMDYGYTF. The chain joins TRBV12-3 or TRBV12-4 to TRBJ1-2; D remains ambiguous. Trimming removed 8 bases from V and 3 bases from J, with 13 bases in between. The CDR3 has 13 amino acids.

V and J are TRBV10-3 and TRBJ2-1, with 14 bases that match TRBD2. Germline V gene data show CDR1 as ENHRY and CDR2 as SYGVKD. Trimming removed 4 bases from V and 0 bases from J; junction bases left unmatched: 11. The CDR3 is 20 amino acids. The CDR3 coding sequence is TGTGCCATCAGTGTATTGGGGACTAGCGGGGGCCCCAGCTCCTACAATGAGCAGTTCTTC. This encodes CAISVLGTSGGPSSYNEQFF.